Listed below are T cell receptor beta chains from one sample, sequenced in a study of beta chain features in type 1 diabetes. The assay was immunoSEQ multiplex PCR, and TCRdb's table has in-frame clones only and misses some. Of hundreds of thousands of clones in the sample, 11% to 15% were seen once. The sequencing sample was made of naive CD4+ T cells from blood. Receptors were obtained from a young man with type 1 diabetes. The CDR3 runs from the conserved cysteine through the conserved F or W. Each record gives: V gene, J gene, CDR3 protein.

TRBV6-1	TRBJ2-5	CAGQGGEETQYF
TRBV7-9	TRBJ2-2	CASSLVRGRETGELFF
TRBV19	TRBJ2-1	CASSIQGGNEQFF
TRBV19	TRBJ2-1	CASSILGGRLNNEQFF
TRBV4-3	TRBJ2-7	CASSQDDGTGVTYEQYF
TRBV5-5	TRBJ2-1	CASSPGPSYNEQFF
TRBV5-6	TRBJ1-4	CASSLNEKLFF
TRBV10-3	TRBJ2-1	CAISGRTGSDEQFF
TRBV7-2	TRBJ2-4	CASSLLRAKNIQYF
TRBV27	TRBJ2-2	CASSLNQGTGELFF
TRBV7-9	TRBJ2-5	CASSYDRVKETQYF
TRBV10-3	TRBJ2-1	CAILAGALPLAEQFF
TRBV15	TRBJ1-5	CATNIGDQPQHF
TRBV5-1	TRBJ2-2	CASSLWDRNGELFF
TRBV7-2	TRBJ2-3	CASSFTSATDTQYF
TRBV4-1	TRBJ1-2	CASSQPTGDWGYTF
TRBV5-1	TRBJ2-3	CASQSTGQITDTQYF
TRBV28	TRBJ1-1	CASSLTGAGGAFF
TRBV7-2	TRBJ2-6	CASSSGTGSSGANVLTF
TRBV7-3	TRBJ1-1	CASSSGRVSQTEAFF
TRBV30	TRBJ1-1	CAWSVLSNTEAFF
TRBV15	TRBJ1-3	CATSRGQFSGNTIYF
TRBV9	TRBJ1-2	CASSGGDLYGYTF
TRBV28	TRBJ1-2	CASSQKGFGYTF
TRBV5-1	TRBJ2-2	CASSRGQGTGELFF
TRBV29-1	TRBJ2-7	CSVEPGQGVRVQYF
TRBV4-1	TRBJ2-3	CASSQGPGGSTTDTQYF
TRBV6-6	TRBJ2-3	CASSYPLGAGTDTQYF
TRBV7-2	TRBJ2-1	CASSPSRGPRNEQFF
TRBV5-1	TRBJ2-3	CASKGSGSLGDTQYF
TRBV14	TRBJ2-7	CASSQVLEQYF
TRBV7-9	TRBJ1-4	CASSRTGGGEKLFF
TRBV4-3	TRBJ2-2	CASSREISGTSGLAGELFF
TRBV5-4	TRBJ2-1	CASSREGARIEQFF
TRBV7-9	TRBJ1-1	CASSTPPGQPYTEAFF
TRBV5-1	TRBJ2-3	CASSSGPGNVPDTQYF
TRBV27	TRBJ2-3	CASSLSDSFSTDTQYF
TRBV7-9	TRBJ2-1	CASRDSRNEQFF
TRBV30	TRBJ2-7	CAWSVAHEQYF
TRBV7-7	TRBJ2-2	CASSLEARGIGELFF
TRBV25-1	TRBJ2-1	CATCPGSGRNEQFF
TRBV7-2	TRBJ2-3	CASSRTASGFTDTQYF
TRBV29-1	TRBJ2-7	CSVERVGDRGPGDYEQYF